One T cell receptor (beta chain) is described in this entry. Per the original methods: Scientists estimated how many nucleated cells there were by amplifying reference gene primers. Only in-frame clones appear in the TCRdb table, and some are missing; sequencing was by immunoSEQ multiplex PCR. V, J and clone size derive from that table, while D and trimming were established from the DNA sequence. Among around 100,000 clones listed, 90% to 95% were seen once. The data originate from a study of blood T cell repertoires in COVID-19. Turning to the study itself: Both acute and convalescent COVID-19 samples were obtained from the United States, Italy and Spain. T cells, B-cell-depleted T cells, or PBMCs supplied cDNA or gDNA.

The CDR3 runs to 16 residues. Looked up from germline, CDR1 is SGDLS and CDR2 is YYNGEE. V was pared by 3 bases and J by 4 bases, with 9 bases of the junction left unmatched. The rearrangement links TRBV9 to TRBJ2-3; 9 bases agree with TRBD1. This receptor was obtained from a human donor in a cohort sampled during active COVID-19. The sample was peripheral blood. The CDR3 DNA follows: TGTGCCAGCAGCGCCACAGGGGGCCTGGGAGCAGATACGCAGTATTTT. It codes for CASSATGGLGADTQYF.